Listed below are T cell receptor beta chains from one sample, sequenced in a study of shared clonotypes between healthy human individuals. Repertoires were generated with immunoSEQ multiplex PCR, while TCRdb's copy carries only in-frame clones and drops some. The sample holds about 2.3 million clones, 85% to 95% seen once. The specimen was naive CD4+ T cells from PBMCs. The receptors come from a man aged 18 to 35 in good health. Some clones in this sample may be carry-over from other donors' samples. CDR3s include the opening cysteine and the closing phenylalanine or tryptophan. A D gene is named only where the DNA matches it firmly. Size tells how often a clone was seen (once, few, many) or the class of an expanded clone, and some rows leave it out.

d_call: TRBD1; j_call: TRBJ2-1; v_call: TRBV5-4; clone_size: once; cdr3_nt: TGTGCCAGCAAACAGGGGCCTAGAAATGAGCAGTTCTTC; cdr3_aa: CASKQGPRNEQFF
d_call: .; j_call: TRBJ1-1; v_call: TRBV7-9; clone_size: .; cdr3_nt: TGTGCCAGCAGCTTTGTGCCGGACTCTGAAGCTTTCTTT; cdr3_aa: CASSFVPDSEAFF
d_call: .; j_call: TRBJ1-2; v_call: TRBV15; clone_size: .; cdr3_nt: TGTGCCACCAGCAGAGGGGCGGAGAACTATGGCTACACCTTC; cdr3_aa: CATSRGAENYGYTF
d_call: .; j_call: TRBJ2-2; v_call: TRBV30; clone_size: .; cdr3_nt: TGTGCCTGGAGTGGACAGGGGAGGGGTCCCGGGGAGCTGTTTTTT; cdr3_aa: CAWSGQGRGPGELFF
d_call: .; j_call: TRBJ2-3; v_call: TRBV9; clone_size: .; cdr3_nt: TGTGCCAGCAGCGTAGCTCCTCGGTTCACAGATACGCAGTATTTT; cdr3_aa: CASSVAPRFTDTQYF
d_call: TRBD1; j_call: TRBJ2-7; v_call: TRBV5-4; clone_size: .; cdr3_nt: TGTGCCAGCAGCTTCGGGACAGGGAGGTCCTACGAGCAGTACTTC; cdr3_aa: CASSFGTGRSYEQYF
d_call: TRBD1; j_call: TRBJ1-2; v_call: TRBV7-9; clone_size: .; cdr3_nt: TGTGCCAGCAGCCCGGGACAGGGGTTAGGCTATGGCTACACCTTC; cdr3_aa: CASSPGQGLGYGYTF
d_call: .; j_call: TRBJ2-2; v_call: TRBV19; clone_size: .; cdr3_nt: TGTGCCAGTACCCCCCGAGGGAACACCGGGGAGCTGTTTTTT; cdr3_aa: CASTPRGNTGELFF
d_call: TRBD2; j_call: TRBJ2-7; v_call: TRBV5-4; clone_size: .; cdr3_nt: TGTGCCAGCAAGCCTAGCGGGACTCCGGGCGAGCAGTACTTC; cdr3_aa: CASKPSGTPGEQYF
d_call: TRBD1; j_call: TRBJ2-7; v_call: TRBV6-5; clone_size: .; cdr3_nt: TGTGCCAGCAGCCCGGACAGGGGCCGCGGGGAGCAGTACTTC; cdr3_aa: CASSPDRGRGEQYF
d_call: TRBD1; j_call: TRBJ1-1; v_call: TRBV2; clone_size: .; cdr3_nt: TGTGCCAGCAGCGGGGACAGGGAGTACACTGAAGCTTTCTTT; cdr3_aa: CASSGDREYTEAFF
d_call: .; j_call: TRBJ2-7; v_call: TRBV27; clone_size: .; cdr3_nt: TGTGCCAGCAGTTTCAGAACAGCCTACGAGCAGTACTTC; cdr3_aa: CASSFRTAYEQYF
d_call: .; j_call: TRBJ2-2; v_call: TRBV30; clone_size: .; cdr3_nt: TGTGCCTGGACCGGCATGAACACCGGGGAGCTGTTTTTT; cdr3_aa: CAWTGMNTGELFF
d_call: TRBD1; j_call: TRBJ1-1; v_call: TRBV19; clone_size: .; cdr3_nt: TGTGCCAGTAGTATTGTTAACGGACAGGGTACAACTTTCTTT; cdr3_aa: CASSIVNGQGTTFF
d_call: .; j_call: TRBJ2-7; v_call: TRBV5-1; clone_size: .; cdr3_nt: TGCGCCAGCAGCTTTCAAGGGGGTACCTCCTACGAGCAGTACTTC; cdr3_aa: CASSFQGGTSYEQYF
d_call: .; j_call: TRBJ2-3; v_call: TRBV5-4; clone_size: .; cdr3_nt: TGTGCCAGCAGCTTGGTCGGGCACACAGATACGCAGTATTTT; cdr3_aa: CASSLVGHTDTQYF
d_call: TRBD2; j_call: TRBJ2-7; v_call: TRBV9; clone_size: .; cdr3_nt: TGTGCCAGCAGCGTAGGTCCAACGGGAGGCGAGCAGTACTTC; cdr3_aa: CASSVGPTGGEQYF
d_call: .; j_call: TRBJ2-7; v_call: TRBV14; clone_size: .; cdr3_nt: TGTGCCAGCAGCCCAGGGAGTGCCTACGAGCAGTACTTC; cdr3_aa: CASSPGSAYEQYF
d_call: .; j_call: TRBJ1-4; v_call: TRBV4-2; clone_size: .; cdr3_nt: TGTGCCAGCAGCCAAACAGGGAGGGAAAAACTGTTTTTT; cdr3_aa: CASSQTGREKLFF
d_call: .; j_call: TRBJ2-3; v_call: TRBV7-6; clone_size: once; cdr3_nt: TGTGCCAGCAGCTTAGCGGCGGATACGCAGTATTTT; cdr3_aa: CASSLAADTQYF
d_call: .; j_call: TRBJ1-1; v_call: TRBV5-1; clone_size: .; cdr3_nt: TGCGCCAGCAGCTTGGCCGGGGGGACCCTCGGCACTGAAGCTTTCTTT; cdr3_aa: CASSLAGGTLGTEAFF
d_call: TRBD1; j_call: TRBJ2-7; v_call: TRBV10-3; clone_size: .; cdr3_nt: TGTGCCATCACCAGGGACAGGGGATTGACTGCTCAGTACTTC; cdr3_aa: CAITRDRGLTAQYF
d_call: TRBD2; j_call: TRBJ2-7; v_call: TRBV28; clone_size: .; cdr3_nt: TGTGCCAGCACAAGGAGCCTAGCGGGAGGGTACGAGCAGTACTTC; cdr3_aa: CASTRSLAGGYEQYF
d_call: TRBD2; j_call: TRBJ2-1; v_call: TRBV7-9; clone_size: .; cdr3_nt: TGTGCCAGCAGCCCCCGGACGGGTCGGGAGGCCTACAATGAGCAGTTCTTC; cdr3_aa: CASSPRTGREAYNEQFF
d_call: .; j_call: TRBJ1-1; v_call: TRBV11-2; clone_size: .; cdr3_nt: TGTGCCAGCAGCTACCCGTCCCCCCGAACAAAAAGAGGGAACACTGAAGCTTTCTTT; cdr3_aa: CASSYPSPRTKRGNTEAFF
d_call: TRBD2; j_call: TRBJ2-5; v_call: TRBV6-1; clone_size: .; cdr3_nt: TGTGCCAGCAGGCTAGCGGGGGAGACCCAGTACTTC; cdr3_aa: CASRLAGETQYF
d_call: TRBD1; j_call: TRBJ2-5; v_call: TRBV7-3; clone_size: once; cdr3_nt: TGTGCCAGCAGCCCAAGGACAGGGTACCAAGAGACCCAGTACTTC; cdr3_aa: CASSPRTGYQETQYF
d_call: TRBD1; j_call: TRBJ1-1; v_call: TRBV28; clone_size: .; cdr3_nt: TGTGCCAGCAGCCTCCCCGGGGGGACAGGGGAGGCTGAAGCTTTCTTT; cdr3_aa: CASSLPGGTGEAEAFF
d_call: .; j_call: TRBJ2-7; v_call: TRBV7-6; clone_size: .; cdr3_nt: TGTGCCAGCAGCTTTAGCCCGGGCTACGAGCAGTACTTC; cdr3_aa: CASSFSPGYEQYF
d_call: .; j_call: TRBJ1-1; v_call: TRBV7-2; clone_size: .; cdr3_nt: TGTGCCAGCAGCAGAGGCAGGGTCACTGAAGCTTTCTTT; cdr3_aa: CASSRGRVTEAFF
d_call: .; j_call: TRBJ2-1; v_call: TRBV7-3; clone_size: once; cdr3_nt: TGTGCCAGCAGCCCATTCTCGACCAGTTACAATGAGCAGTTCTTC; cdr3_aa: CASSPFSTSYNEQFF
d_call: .; j_call: TRBJ2-5; v_call: TRBV28; clone_size: .; cdr3_nt: TGTGCCAGCAGCAGACAGCTTCAAGAGACCCAGTACTTC; cdr3_aa: CASSRQLQETQYF
d_call: .; j_call: TRBJ1-1; v_call: TRBV2; clone_size: .; cdr3_nt: TGTGCCAGCAAGGTCTCGCCAGGGCTGAACACTGAAGCTTTCTTT; cdr3_aa: CASKVSPGLNTEAFF
d_call: TRBD1; j_call: TRBJ1-1; v_call: TRBV5-4; clone_size: .; cdr3_nt: TGTGCCAGCAGTTCGGACAGGGGAATGGGCACTGAAGCTTTCTTT; cdr3_aa: CASSSDRGMGTEAFF
d_call: TRBD1; j_call: TRBJ2-6; v_call: TRBV7-3; clone_size: .; cdr3_nt: TGTGCCAGCAGCTTAAGACAGGGGGCTGGGGCCAACGTCCTGACTTTC; cdr3_aa: CASSLRQGAGANVLTF
d_call: .; j_call: TRBJ1-3; v_call: TRBV9; clone_size: .; cdr3_nt: TGTGCCAGCAGCGTAGCTACGGCGAACTCTGGAAACACCATATATTTT; cdr3_aa: CASSVATANSGNTIYF
d_call: TRBD1; j_call: TRBJ1-4; v_call: TRBV18; clone_size: .; cdr3_nt: TGTGCCAGCTCACCTGGGACAGGGGGCGAAAAACTGTTTTTT; cdr3_aa: CASSPGTGGEKLFF
d_call: TRBD2; j_call: TRBJ2-3; v_call: TRBV11-2; clone_size: .; cdr3_nt: TGTGCCAGCAGCCCCGCGGGGGCAGATACGCAGTATTTT; cdr3_aa: CASSPAGADTQYF
d_call: .; j_call: TRBJ2-6; v_call: TRBV28; clone_size: .; cdr3_nt: TGTGCCAGCAGTTCTCACCTCTCTGGGGCCAACGTCCTGACTTTC; cdr3_aa: CASSSHLSGANVLTF
d_call: .; j_call: TRBJ1-1; v_call: TRBV7-2; clone_size: few; cdr3_nt: TGTGCCAGCAGCGGAGACAGGATACCGAACACTGAAGCTTTCTTT; cdr3_aa: CASSGDRIPNTEAFF
d_call: TRBD1; j_call: TRBJ1-2; v_call: TRBV27; clone_size: .; cdr3_nt: TGTGCCAGCAGTCCAACATGGGACAGACCCTCCTATGGCTACACCTTC; cdr3_aa: CASSPTWDRPSYGYTF
d_call: TRBD2; j_call: TRBJ2-3; v_call: TRBV11-3; clone_size: .; cdr3_nt: TGTGCCAGCAGCCTACAGACTAGCGGAAACACAGATACGCAGTATTTT; cdr3_aa: CASSLQTSGNTDTQYF
d_call: TRBD2; j_call: TRBJ2-1; v_call: TRBV11-2; clone_size: .; cdr3_nt: TGTGCCAGCAGCGCGGAAGGGACTAGCGGGGTATACAATGAGCAGTTCTTC; cdr3_aa: CASSAEGTSGVYNEQFF
d_call: .; j_call: TRBJ1-5; v_call: TRBV5-1; clone_size: once; cdr3_nt: TGCGCCAGCAGCTTGACCGGGGAGTCCAATCAGCCCCAGCATTTT; cdr3_aa: CASSLTGESNQPQHF
d_call: .; j_call: TRBJ1-6; v_call: TRBV7-9; clone_size: .; cdr3_nt: TGTGCCAGCACCTCAAACCGGGGGGGCGGCTCACCCCTCCACTTT; cdr3_aa: CASTSNRGGGSPLHF
d_call: .; j_call: TRBJ2-2; v_call: TRBV30; clone_size: once; cdr3_nt: TGTGCCTGGAGATCAAACGGCCTAACGGCGGGGGAGCTGTTTTTT; cdr3_aa: CAWRSNGLTAGELFF
d_call: .; j_call: TRBJ1-4; v_call: TRBV5-1; clone_size: .; cdr3_nt: TGCGCCAGCAGCTCAGTTGCAACTAATGAAAAACTGTTTTTT; cdr3_aa: CASSSVATNEKLFF
d_call: .; j_call: TRBJ2-5; v_call: TRBV28; clone_size: .; cdr3_nt: TGTGCCAGCAGAGCACTCCTACTATCCCCGGAGACCCAGTACTTC; cdr3_aa: CASRALLLSPETQYF
d_call: TRBD2; j_call: TRBJ2-1; v_call: TRBV4-3; clone_size: .; cdr3_nt: TGCGCCAGCAGCCAGTTTAGCGGGAGGAGCTACAATGAGCAGTTCTTC; cdr3_aa: CASSQFSGRSYNEQFF
d_call: TRBD1; j_call: TRBJ1-3; v_call: TRBV29-1; clone_size: .; cdr3_nt: TGCAGTATTGAGGGACAGGGGGCGCGCGGAAACACCATATATTTT; cdr3_aa: CSIEGQGARGNTIYF
d_call: .; j_call: TRBJ2-5; v_call: TRBV5-6; clone_size: .; cdr3_nt: TGTGCCAGCAGCCCGATCGGGGAGACCCAGTACTTC; cdr3_aa: CASSPIGETQYF
d_call: TRBD1; j_call: TRBJ2-5; v_call: TRBV5-1; clone_size: .; cdr3_nt: TGCGCCAGCAGCTTGGAAGGCTCGGACAGGCGCTGGGAGACCCAGTACTTC; cdr3_aa: CASSLEGSDRRWETQYF
d_call: .; j_call: TRBJ1-2; v_call: TRBV7-9; clone_size: .; cdr3_nt: TGTGCCAGCAGCTTAGCAGGGCAGGACTATGGCTACACCTTC; cdr3_aa: CASSLAGQDYGYTF